This TCR beta chain is from a study of beta chain features in type 1 diabetes. Study conclusions and caveats: It was possible that PCR favored shorter templates, equally so in patients and controls.

Of note for this clone: Its cognate antigen is unknown.

Expressed TCRB transcripts were sequenced, since all the RNA that had been isolated was reverse transcribed. Sequencing used immunoSEQ multiplex PCR; TCRdb keeps in-frame clones, though not all of them. Of over 150,000 clones detected, roughly an eighth appear once; the ten largest clones hold less than 0.7%. Trimming pared 7 bases from V and 0 bases from J, leaving 13 bases between. Per germline, CDR1 SNHLY and CDR2 FYNNEI. CDR3 length equals 16 residues. Sorted cells reached over 95% purity in every population. This receptor was obtained from a woman aged 18-29 years in good health. The chain employs TRBV2 and TRBJ2-6; D is unclear. The specimen sequenced was central memory CD4+ T cells from blood. CDR3 protein: CASMRAGSSGANVLTF. CDR3 in DNA: TGTGCCAGCATGCGAGCAGGATCCTCTGGGGCCAACGTCCTGACTTTC.